This T cell receptor (beta chain) was documented in a study of blood T cell repertoires in COVID-19. In Seattle, patients joined the study during active infection and were tracked longitudinally. The CDR3 consists of 18 residues. The V gene's germline CDR1 is SGHRS and CDR2 YFSETQ. V was clipped by 1 base and J by 6 bases, with 22 bases between them. This table comes from immunoSEQ multiplex PCR, and its TCRdb copy is limited to in-frame clones, with some not included. The sample has about 180,000 clones, about 81% seen once; the top ten hold roughly 10%. The V and J genes are TRBV5-1 and TRBJ2-2; TRBD2 is a possible D gene (6 bases). This TCR came from an elderly woman with COVID-19, enrolled during active disease. Sequencing input: peripheral blood. As DNA, the CDR3 is TGCGCCAGCAGCTTGACCGACGAGGTGGAGGGCATGGCCGGGGAGCTGTTTTTT. Protein product: CASSLTDEVEGMAGELFF.